The next 26 T cell receptor beta chains were all read from a single sample in a study of blood T cell repertoires in COVID-19. TCRdb keeps only in-frame clones here, not all; method: immunoSEQ multiplex PCR. In the table there are about 260,000 clones, 70% to 90% of which are singletons. The sample comprised peripheral blood. The receptors originated from a woman aged 40 to 49 with acute or convalescent COVID-19.

V is TRBV24-1 and J is TRBJ2-2; 11 nucleotides align to TRBD2. With V trimmed by 4 bases and J by 4 bases, 4 bases remained unmatched. Germline V gives CDR1 KGHDR, CDR2 SFDVKD. There are 16 residues in the CDR3. CDR3 in DNA: TGTGCCACCAGTGACCCGGGGACTAGCGGCACCGGGGAGCTGTTTTTT. This encodes CATSDPGTSGTGELFF.

This rearrangement joins TRBV27 to TRBJ1-6; D gene ambiguous. The CDR3 runs to 17 residues. Looked up from germline, CDR1 is MNHEY and CDR2 is SMNVEV (reference sequence). V was pared by 7 bases and J by 0 bases, with 16 bases between. This chain's CDR3 is CASTLRKTSSYNSPLHF. The DNA of the CDR3 is TGTGCCAGCACCCTCAGGAAAACGAGCTCCTATAATTCACCCCTCCACTTT.

This clone was detected a few times. J is TRBJ1-4 and V is TRBV6-5; D not certain. With 6 bases removed from V and 8 bases from J, the gap between germline ends came to 7 bases. The CDR3 consists of 11 residues. Germline CDR1 is MNHEY and CDR2 is SVGAGI. CDR3: CASRGGEKLFF. The CDR3 DNA reads TGTGCCAGCAGGGGAGGAGAAAAACTGTTTTTT.

V and J are TRBV5-4 and TRBJ1-6; TRBD1 matches 7 bases. Trimming at V came to 2 bases and at J to 5 bases, leaving 7 bases not matched to a gene. The CDR3 has 16 amino acids. Germline V CDR1 and CDR2: SGHNT, YYREEE (reference sequence). The CDR3 is CASSLGVGQNNSPLHF. Here the CDR3 DNA reads TGTGCCAGCAGCTTAGGTGTGGGACAGAATAATTCACCCCTCCACTTT.

The rearrangement uses TRBV29-1 and TRBJ2-7; D might be TRBD2 (6 bases). The germline V gene encodes CDR1 SQVTM and CDR2 ANQGSEA. This CDR3 is built from 12 residues. V was shortened by 6 bases and J by 0 bases, with 9 bases between the two germline ends. In DNA, the CDR3 is TGCAGCGTGGGGACTTCCTCCTACGAGCAGTACGTC. The encoded protein is CSVGTSSYEQYV.

A remark on this clone: This CDR3 is also generated by other DNA sequences in the sample. The rearrangement uses TRBV6-6 and TRBJ1-5; 8 bases align to TRBD1. J was trimmed by 6 bases and V by 3 bases; bases with no gene match: 7. From germline, CDR1 is MNHNY and CDR2 SVGAGI (reference sequence). The CDR3 sequence is 15 residues long. CDR3 in amino acids: CASSYPDRVGQPQHF. The DNA for the CDR3 is TGTGCCAGCAGTTATCCGGACAGGGTTGGTCAGCCCCAGCATTTT.

The chain has TRBV2 and TRBJ2-7; 11 bases fit TRBD1. The CDR3 extends over 15 amino acids. Germline V gene sequence: CDR1 SNHLY, CDR2 FYNNEI. The V and J ends lost 7 bases and 6 bases, in that order; junction bases with no gene match: 11. The CDR3 protein is CASTESRDRGAEQYV. The DNA of the CDR3 is TGTGCCAGCACCGAAAGTCGGGACAGGGGGGCCGAGCAGTACGTC.

This chain uses TRBV7-2 with TRBJ2-1, with 9 bases that match TRBD2. J was trimmed by 5 bases and V by 8 bases; bases with no gene match: 10. The CDR3 length is 15 residues. CDR1 and CDR2 from the germline V gene are SGHTA and FQGNSA. CDR3 in DNA: TGTGCCAGCGCAGGACGGGCGGGGGGGAACAATGAGCAGTTCTTC. Translation gives CASAGRAGGNNEQFF.

The chain joins TRBV15 to TRBJ2-7; 8 nucleotides agree with TRBD1. Germline V gives CDR1 LNHNV, CDR2 YYDKDF (reference sequence). The CDR3 has 14 residues. Trimming took 6 bases from V and 3 from J; bases not matched to a gene: 7. CDR3: CATRYRTGYYEQYV. The CDR3, as DNA: TGTGCCACCAGGTACAGGACAGGGTACTACGAGCAGTACGTC.

This sequence joins TRBV7-2 and TRBJ2-3; the D gene is possibly TRBD2 (5 bases). The germline gives CDR1 SGHTA, CDR2 FQGNSA. The V gene lost 5 bases and the J gene lost 6 bases, with 9 bases spanning the gap. This CDR3 has 12 residues. The CDR3 bases are TGTGCCAGCAGCCGCGTAGCGGATACGCAGTATTTT. This translates into CASSRVADTQYF. The whole variable domain, remainder taken from reference TRBV7-2 and TRBJ2-3, is GAGVSQSPSNKVTEKGKDVELRCDPISGHTALYWYRQSLGQGLEFLIYFQGNSAPDKSGLPSDRFSAERTGGSVSTLTIQRTQQEDSAVYLCASSRVADTQYFGPGTRLTVL.

This chain connects TRBV6-5 to TRBJ1-2; 7 bases align to TRBD1. The CDR3 runs to 13 residues. Per germline, CDR1 MNHEY and CDR2 SVGAGI. The J segment lost 4 bases and the V segment lost 5 bases, leaving 4 bases of the junction unmatched. For the CDR3, the DNA is TGTGCCAGCAGTCGGGACAGCTCCTATGGCTACACCTTC. Amino acids: CASSRDSSYGYTF.

The chain carries TRBV6-5 and TRBJ1-2; D perhaps matches TRBD1 (5 bases). Germline CDR1 MNHEY, CDR2 SVGAGI. V lost 3 bases and J lost 4, with 9 bases in between. The CDR3 has 13 amino acids. The CDR3 sequence: CASSYRDSYGYTF. CDR3 sequence (DNA): TGTGCCAGCAGTTATCGGGACTCCTATGGCTACACCTTC.

V is TRBV10-3 and J is TRBJ1-2; 8 bases align to TRBD1. The V gene's germline CDR1 is ENHRY and CDR2 SYGVKD. The CDR3 is 13 residues long. Trimming took 6 bases from V and 6 from J; bases not matched to a gene: 6. The CDR3 DNA reads as TGTGCCATCAGACAAGACAGGGGCGATGGCTACACCTTC. This translates into CAIRQDRGDGYTF.

The chain carries TRBV6-5 and TRBJ2-7; perhaps TRBD2 as D (6 bases). V lost 5 bases and J lost 2, with 10 bases in between. Looked up from germline, CDR1 is MNHEY and CDR2 is SVGAGI. The CDR3 totals 13 residues. DNA of the CDR3: TGTGCCAGCAGTCTCAGGGAGGCCTACGAGCAGTACGTC. This translates into CASSLREAYEQYV.

This chain uses TRBV3-1 (or the pseudogene TRBV3-2) with TRBJ2-2, with D possibly being TRBD2 (7 bases). V was clipped by 0 bases and J by 6 bases, with 20 bases between them. CDR1 is LGHDT, CDR2 YNNKEL, per germline (reference sequence). The CDR3 runs to 18 residues. The CDR3 sequence is CASSQDYGGWTRSGELFF. In DNA, the CDR3 is TGTGCCAGCAGCCAAGATTACGGGGGCTGGACTAGGTCCGGGGAGCTGTTTTTT.

The chain couples TRBV19 to TRBJ1-2; TRBD1 matches at 9 bases. Germline trimming cut 6 bases from V and 9 bases from J; bases unmatched to any gene: 5. Looked up from germline, CDR1 is LNHDA and CDR2 is SQIVND (reference sequence). The CDR3 covers 12 residues. The CDR3 spells CASRRDRESYTF. The CDR3 nucleotides are TGTGCCAGTAGAAGGGACAGGGAAAGCTACACCTTC.

The chain employs TRBV19 and TRBJ1-5, with 9 bases fitting TRBD1. Germline CDR1 LNHDA, CDR2 SQIVND (reference sequence). The CDR3 has 16 amino acids. V shed 5 bases, J shed 4 bases, and the junction held 9 bases outside the gene matches. In DNA form, the CDR3 reads TGTGCCAGTAGTGATACAGGGGGCGCAGGTAATCAGCCCCAGCATTTT. Protein: CASSDTGGAGNQPQHF.

This chain links TRBV10-2 with TRBJ2-7, with D possibly TRBD1 on 6 matching bases. Trimming shortened V by 4 bases and J by 1 base, and 20 bases separated the two germline ends. Germline CDR1 is WSHSY and CDR2 is SAAADI. The length of the CDR3 is 17 residues. CDR3 amino acids: CASSGGHTSDTSYEQYV. DNA for the CDR3: TGCGCCAGCAGTGGGGGACATACTTCAGATACGTCCTACGAGCAGTACGTC.

This clone was observed a single time. The V and J genes are TRBV10-3 and TRBJ2-6; the match to TRBD1 covers 8 bases. Losses at the gene ends were 0 bases for V and 0 bases for J; bases not matched to a gene: 7. The CDR3 is 19 amino acids. Germline lookup yields CDR1 ENHRY and CDR2 SYGVKD. This chain's CDR3 is CAISESFGTGFSGANVLTF. The CDR3 nucleotides read TGTGCCATCAGTGAGTCGTTCGGGACAGGATTCTCTGGGGCCAACGTCCTGACTTTC.

The chain joins TRBV6-5 to TRBJ2-7, with 7 bases identical to TRBD1. The CDR3 runs 13 residues. Germline trimming cut 6 bases from V and 6 bases from J; bases unmatched to any gene: 8. The germline V gene encodes CDR1 MNHEY and CDR2 SVGAGI. CDR3 amino acids: CASSLTGVGEQYV. In DNA form, the CDR3 reads TGTGCCAGCAGCTTAACAGGGGTCGGCGAGCAGTACGTC.

The J gene is TRBJ1-1, the V gene TRBV7-2; no clear D gene. The CDR3 contains 15 residues. Germline V gene lookup returns CDR1 SGHTA and CDR2 FQGNSA. Trimming cost V 4 bases and J 4 bases, with 16 bases left between them. The CDR3 reads CASSSLSAAGTEAFF. The CDR3 bases are TGTGCCAGCAGCTCCCTCTCTGCGGCCGGCACTGAAGCTTTCTTT. Looking up the rest from reference TRBV7-2 and TRBJ1-1 gives the full variable domain: GAGVSQSPSNKVTEKGKDVELRCDPISGHTALYWYRQSLGQGLEFLIYFQGNSAPDKSGLPSDRFSAERTGGSVSTLTIQRTQQEDSAVYLCASSSLSAAGTEAFFGQGTRLTVV.

V is TRBV30 and J is TRBJ1-2, with D possibly being TRBD1 (6 bases). In germline, CDR1 is GTSNPN, CDR2 SVGIG (reference sequence). CDR3 length: 13 residues. The germline V and J ends were trimmed by 1 base and 8 bases, with 14 bases remaining between them. CDR3 sequence (DNA): TGTGCCTGGAGTGCACTTTACAGGGAAGGCTACACCTTC. Translating it yields CAWSALYREGYTF.

The chain recombines TRBV2 with TRBJ2-1; D possibly corresponds to TRBD1 (5 bases). The germline V gene encodes CDR1 SNHLY and CDR2 FYNNEI. The V and J ends lost 10 bases and 0 bases respectively, with 25 bases between them. The CDR3 length is 18 residues. The DNA of the CDR3 is TGTGCCATCATACTGGGCAGGGAAGGCCCGAGCTCCTACAATGAGCAGTTCTTC. This codes for CAIILGREGPSSYNEQFF.

The V call is TRBV7-9, the J call TRBJ1-4, with 7 bases fitting TRBD1. V shed 4 bases, J shed 4 bases, and the junction held 3 bases outside the gene matches. This CDR3 has 14 residues. Germline V lookup: CDR1 SEHNR, CDR2 FQNEAQ (reference sequence). CDR3 residues: CASSSGQLNEKLFF. CDR3 in DNA: TGTGCCAGCAGCTCGGGACAGCTTAATGAAAAACTGTTTTTT.

The CDR3 DNA sequence: TGCGCCAGCAGCCAAGGGCGGGGCCTGGGGGTCGGGAACACTGAAGCTTTCTTT. Translation: CASSQGRGLGVGNTEAFF. The chain recombines TRBV4-1 with TRBJ1-1, with D possibly being TRBD1 (5 bases). CDR3 size: 18 residues. Trimming shortened V by 1 base and J by 1 base, and 19 bases separated the two germline ends. Per germline, CDR1 MGHRA and CDR2 YSYEKL.

The chain has TRBV19 and TRBJ2-7; D might be TRBD2 (5 bases). Germline V gives CDR1 LNHDA, CDR2 SQIVND (reference sequence). The CDR3 loop spans 14 amino acids. The V end lost 4 bases, the J end lost 6 bases, and 16 bases lay between the germline ends. The CDR3 loop reads CASSTSWTAGEQYV. CDR3 DNA: TGTGCCAGTAGTACCTCTTGGACCGCGGGCGAGCAGTACGTC.